This is a list of T cell receptor beta chains from one sample in a study of blood T cell repertoires in COVID-19. Sequencing was performed with immunoSEQ multiplex PCR; in TCRdb, only in-frame clones are kept and a portion is missing. The sample has some 250,000 clones; under 90% are singletons. Input material: peripheral blood. These receptors all come from a man between 60 and 70 years old with acute or convalescent COVID-19. Both conserved end residues are part of each CDR3. The D gene is left open where the match is weak. A clone size is listed for some rows: how often the clone was seen (once, few, many), or a class if it is expanded.

J gene	CDR3 length	V gene	D gene	clone size	CDR3 protein	CDR3 DNA
TRBJ2-3	16	TRBV7-2	TRBD2	.	CASSLDTQREIDTQYF	TGTGCCAGCAGCTTAGACACACAGCGGGAGATAGATACGCAGTATTTT
TRBJ1-3	12	TRBV7-9	.	.	CASPTRGNTIYF	TGTGCCAGCCCTACCCGTGGAAACACCATATATTTT
TRBJ2-7	15	TRBV6-5	TRBD1	.	CASSRRTGGPYEQYF	TGTGCCAGCAGCCGCCGGACAGGGGGCCCCTACGAGCAGTACTTC
TRBJ2-7	14	TRBV18	TRBD2	.	CASSPGLVSYEQYF	TGTGCCAGCTCACCGGGACTAGTTTCTTACGAGCAGTACTTC
TRBJ2-1	14	TRBV19	TRBD2	.	CASSIGTSIGEQFF	TGTGCCAGTAGTATAGGGACTAGCATCGGTGAGCAGTTCTTC
TRBJ1-1	16	TRBV5-1	TRBD1	.	CASSSSRTGWNTEAFF	TGCGCCAGCAGCTCAAGCCGGACAGGGTGGAACACTGAAGCTTTCTTT
TRBJ1-6	13	TRBV27	.	.	CASRTVANSPLHF	TGTGCCAGCAGGACAGTCGCGAATTCACCCCTCCACTTT
TRBJ1-3	14	TRBV19	.	.	CASFTGVSGNTIYF	TGTGCCAGTTTCACAGGAGTCTCTGGAAACACCATATATTTT
TRBJ2-3	11	TRBV2	.	.	CARSSADTQYF	TGTGCCAGAAGTAGCGCAGATACGCAGTATTTT
TRBJ2-5	19	TRBV1	.	.	CTSSLPSGGAAYGGETQYF	TGCACCAGCAGCCTCCCGAGCGGGGGGGCTGCGTATGGGGGAGAGACCCAGTACTTC
TRBJ2-7	16	TRBV27	TRBD1	.	CASRPSPGTGSYEQYF	TGTGCCAGCAGGCCAAGCCCCGGGACAGGGTCCTACGAGCAGTACTTC
TRBJ2-2	15	TRBV19	TRBD2	.	CASSRLAGYTGELFF	TGTGCCAGTAGTAGACTAGCGGGGTACACCGGGGAGCTGTTTTTT
TRBJ2-5	16	TRBV7-7	TRBD2	.	CASRPISGGALETQYF	TGTGCTAGCAGACCAATTAGCGGGGGGGCTTTAGAGACCCAGTACTTC
TRBJ1-5	19	TRBV7-9	.	.	CASSLSQGRSPGSNQPQHF	TGTGCCAGCAGCTTATCCCAAGGGAGATCTCCTGGTAGCAATCAGCCCCAGCATTTT
TRBJ2-7	11	TRBV6-5	.	.	CASSPYDEQYF	TGTGCCAGCAGCCCCTACGACGAGCAGTACTTC
TRBJ1-5	15	TRBV10-3	.	once	CAISETGAGNQPQHF	TGTGCCATCAGTGAGACAGGCGCTGGCAATCAGCCCCAGCATTTT
TRBJ2-7	14	TRBV19	.	.	CASSTGSGFYEQYF	TGTGCCAGTAGTACAGGATCTGGTTTCTACGAGCAGTACTTC
TRBJ1-1	13	TRBV7-9	.	.	CASSLGVQTEAFF	TGTGCCAGCAGCTTGGGAGTCCAGACTGAAGCTTTCTTT
TRBJ1-5	13	TRBV19	.	.	CASTRGGGQPQHF	TGTGCCAGTACCCGAGGGGGGGGCCAGCCCCAGCATTTT
TRBJ2-5	16	TRBV9	TRBD1	.	CASSVGTGVGGETQYF	TGTGCCAGCAGCGTTGGGACAGGGGTTGGAGGAGAGACCCAGTACTTC
TRBJ1-6	16	TRBV28	TRBD1	.	CASSPQGQLYNSPLHF	TGTGCCAGCAGTCCACAGGGGCAGCTATATAATTCACCCCTCCACTTT
TRBJ2-2	16	TRBV19	TRBD1	.	CASSIGQGAGTGELFF	TGTGCCAGTAGTATAGGACAGGGGGCCGGTACCGGGGAGCTGTTTTTT
TRBJ2-1	12	TRBV20-1	TRBD2	.	CSASTSGGMEFF	TGCAGTGCCAGTACTAGCGGGGGGATGGAGTTCTTC
TRBJ2-7	17	TRBV3-1/TRBV3-2	TRBD2	.	CASRGLAGESGSYEQYF	TGTGCCAGCAGGGGACTAGCGGGAGAATCCGGGTCCTACGAGCAGTACTTC
TRBJ1-1	12	TRBV5-1	TRBD1	.	CASSGQGTEAFF	TGCGCCAGCAGCGGACAGGGGACGGAAGCTTTCTTT
TRBJ2-7	14	TRBV18	TRBD1	.	CASSPGTGGMEQYF	TGTGCCAGCTCCCCGGGGACAGGGGGGATGGAGCAGTACTTC
TRBJ2-7	17	TRBV6-2/TRBV6-3	.	.	CASSNRGSPLSSYEQYF	TGTGCCAGCAGTAATAGGGGCTCCCCCTTAAGCTCCTACGAGCAGTACTTC
TRBJ2-5	18	TRBV4-3	TRBD2	.	CASSQEPWGSGRQETQYF	TGCGCCAGCAGCCAAGAGCCCTGGGGAAGCGGGAGGCAAGAGACCCAGTACTTC
TRBJ2-1	16	TRBV28	.	.	CASSLSGSSGWNEQFF	TGTGCCAGCAGTTTATCCGGTTCGTCAGGGTGGAATGAGCAGTTCTTC
TRBJ2-3	18	TRBV4-2	TRBD2	few	CASSQESAASGNTDTQYF	TGTGCCAGCAGCCAAGAGAGTGCCGCTAGCGGAAACACAGATACGCAGTATTTT
TRBJ2-7	16	TRBV27	.	.	CASSETPGHLSYEQYF	TGTGCCAGCAGTGAAACGCCGGGACATCTCTCCTACGAGCAGTACTTC
TRBJ2-7	12	TRBV7-9	.	.	CASSLREIKQYF	TGTGCCAGCAGCTTACGAGAGATCAAGCAGTACTTC
TRBJ1-1	12	TRBV29-1	.	.	CSGGGLNTEAFF	TGCAGCGGAGGGGGATTAAACACTGAAGCTTTCTTT
TRBJ1-6	15	TRBV28	.	.	CASSSEALPNSPLHF	TGTGCCAGCAGTTCCGAGGCCCTACCAAATTCACCCCTCCACTTT
TRBJ1-2	14	TRBV2	TRBD1	.	CASRFSGGDYGYTF	TGTGCCAGCAGGTTCTCAGGGGGCGATTATGGCTACACCTTC
TRBJ2-7	15	TRBV11-3	TRBD1	.	CASSSSGTGTWEQYF	TGTGCCAGCAGCTCCTCCGGGACAGGGACGTGGGAGCAGTACTTC
TRBJ2-2	14	TRBV9	TRBD1	.	CASSPDRLGGELFF	TGTGCCAGCAGCCCGGACAGGTTGGGCGGGGAGCTGTTTTTT
TRBJ2-5	17	TRBV11-2	TRBD1	few	CASSLTPTGGPQETQYF	TGTGCCAGCAGCCTGACCCCGACAGGGGGGCCCCAAGAGACCCAGTACTTC
TRBJ2-7	14	TRBV15	.	.	CATSRYSFSYEQYF	TGTGCCACCAGCAGATACTCCTTCTCCTACGAGCAGTACTTC
TRBJ2-7	13	TRBV21-1	.	.	CASSKIQYYEQYF	TGTGCCAGCAGCAAAATACAGTACTACGAGCAGTACTTC